The clone carrying this TCR beta chain was detected a few times. No antigen is known for it. CDR3 length equals 14 residues. The germline V and J ends were trimmed by 9 bases and 0 bases, with 13 bases remaining between them. The germline V gene has CDR1 MDHEN and CDR2 SYDVKM. TCRdb's table, derived via immunoSEQ multiplex PCR, lists solely in-frame clones and lacks some. The sample contains approximately 17,000 clones, less than 85% of which appear only once. Graft tissue processing released intraepithelial and lamina propria lymphocytes. The data belong to a study of graft-versus-host responses after intestinal transplantation. Turning to the study itself: All recipients were transplanted with multivisceral, liver-intestinal, or isolated intestinal grafts. The study, taken as a whole, reports: GvH clonotypes were identified within recipient marrow, with a subset emerging first in ileum or blood.

V gene TRBV28 combines with J gene TRBJ2-3; D may be TRBD1 (5 bases). This receptor was identified in a human patient who received an intestinal transplant, so some T cells may come from the graft donor. The sample here was ileum tissue, taken 17 days after transplant. The CDR3 loop is CASGGAGSTDTQYF. CDR3 nucleotide sequence: TGTGCCAGTGGTGGGGCAGGGAGCACAGATACGCAGTATTTT. Looking up the rest from reference TRBV28 and TRBJ2-3 gives the full variable domain: DVKVTQSSRYLVKRTGEKVFLECVQDMDHENMFWYRQDPGLGLRLIYFSYDVKMKEKGDIPEGYSVSREKKERFSLILESASTNQTSMYLCASGGAGSTDTQYFGPGTRLTVL.